The 9 T cell receptor beta chains presented below share a single source sample, sequenced in a study of a mutant IDH1 vaccine in newly diagnosed glioma. The data were produced by immunoSEQ multiplex PCR, yet TCRdb's version contains in-frame clones alone and is incomplete. This sample has about 88,000 clones; over 70% occur once, and the top ten carry 5% to 5.5%. Noted time point: baseline, week 1 (first vaccination visit). Treatment meaning: pre-vaccination baseline after standard-of-care therapy. Sample: PBMCs, taken from a glioma patient treated with radiotherapy, temozolomide or both. These receptors were taken from a man in his forties with glioma. Some clones in this sample may be carry-over from other donors' samples.

The chain is built from TRBV5-1 and TRBJ1-1, with D maybe TRBD1 (6 bases). In germline, CDR1 is SGHRS, CDR2 YFSETQ. The ends were cut back, 0 bases at V and 3 bases at J, with 12 bases in the middle. The CDR3 is made up of 15 amino acids. DNA for the CDR3: TGCGCCAGCAGCTTGGGCCACAGGGTGGACACTGAAGCTTTCTTT. Amino acid sequence: CASSLGHRVDTEAFF.

The chain combines TRBV9 with TRBJ1-1; D gene unclear. V lost 4 bases and J 1 base, leaving 14 bases between the germline ends. The germline V gene has CDR1 SGDLS and CDR2 YYNGEE. CDR3 size: 15 residues. CDR3 nucleotides: TGTGCCAGCAGCCCCAGTGGCCGCGGGAACACTGAAGCTTTCTTT. This codes for CASSPSGRGNTEAFF.

The V call is TRBV5-6, the J call TRBJ2-7; TRBD1 aligns across 12 bases. CDR1 is SGHDT, CDR2 YYEEEE, per germline. Trimming at V came to 1 base and at J to 0 bases, leaving 5 bases not matched to a gene. The CDR3 is 17 residues long. DNA of the CDR3: TGTGCCAGCAGCTTGTCGGGACAGGGGGCCCTCTCCTACGAGCAGTACTTC. It encodes CASSLSGQGALSYEQYF.

The chain couples TRBV19 to TRBJ1-2; D unclear. Germline V gene lookup returns CDR1 LNHDA and CDR2 SQIVND (reference sequence). Trimming cost V 8 bases and J 5 bases, with 15 bases left between them. This CDR3 region has 13 residues. CDR3 bases: TGTGCCAGTTCGACGAACAGTGATTATGGCTACACCTTC. This gives the protein CASSTNSDYGYTF.

This sequence joins TRBV10-3 and TRBJ1-1; D remains unclear. This CDR3 is built from 13 residues. V lost 6 bases, J lost 1 base, and 9 bases lay in between. Germline V lookup: CDR1 ENHRY, CDR2 SYGVKD. The CDR3 spells CAIRAGRNTEAFF. For the CDR3, the DNA is TGTGCCATCAGGGCAGGCCGGAACACTGAAGCTTTCTTT.

The chain joins TRBV18 to TRBJ1-5; D gene unclear. Germline V gene lookup returns CDR1 KGHSH and CDR2 LQKENI. The CDR3 has 14 residues. V lost 2 bases to trimming and J lost 0 bases, with 5 bases between them. The DNA of the CDR3 is TGTGCCAGCTCACCAGCGTATAGCAATCAGCCCCAGCATTTT. It encodes CASSPAYSNQPQHF.

The chain carries TRBV29-1 and TRBJ2-2; D may be TRBD1 (6 bases). Germline assignment: CDR1 SQVTM and CDR2 ANQGSEA. V was pared by 4 bases and J by 2 bases, with 11 bases between. The CDR3 extends over 14 amino acids. The CDR3 protein is CSVGTAFNTGELFF. In nucleotides, the CDR3 is TGCAGCGTTGGGACAGCCTTTAACACCGGGGAGCTGTTTTTT.

V is TRBV5-6 and J is TRBJ2-7; D possibly corresponds to TRBD2 (6 bases). Trimming removed 4 bases from V and 2 bases from J, with 16 bases in between. The CDR3 extends over 15 amino acids. Germline lookup yields CDR1 SGHDT and CDR2 YYEEEE. Here the CDR3 reads CASSKVGRTPYEQYF. As DNA, the CDR3 is TGTGCCAGCAGCAAGGTGGGGAGGACCCCCTACGAGCAGTACTTC.

This clone turned up a few times. V usage is TRBV11-2 and J usage is TRBJ1-5; D is unresolved. The CDR3 runs 16 residues. V lost 0 bases to trimming and J lost 6 bases, with 15 bases between them. Germline V gene sequence: CDR1 SGHAT, CDR2 FQNNGV. The CDR3 loop reads CASSLDDPKAGQPQHF. The CDR3 DNA is TGTGCCAGCAGCTTAGACGACCCCAAGGCAGGTCAGCCCCAGCATTTT.